This record concerns one T cell receptor (beta chain) sequence. This clonotype was observed many times. The antigen it binds to is not known. Per-nucleotide qualities are absent, and no much larger clonotype sits a single base away. This specimen comes from a study of molecular identifiers for immune sequencing clone quantification (dated by TCRdb to between 2018 and 2020). Study-wide context: For a replicate experiment, the RNA from either roughly 18,000 or 92,000 naive CD8 T cells was divided into five aliquots, and four of those aliquots went on to sequencing. This methods study benchmarked molecular-identifier clustering-based TCR repertoire sequencing (MIDCIRS) and TCR RNA copy counting, using CD8 T cells to do so. On the study overall, not on this receptor specifically: Even against a background of about a million naive CD8 T cells, spiked-in Jurkat TCR RNA amounting to a single cell's worth was reported to be detectable. Modeling gave about 3 recovered TCR RNA copies per cell versus around 10 by digital PCR, implying 25% to 30% capture efficiency. Highly expanded clone sizes could be underestimated because identical TCR molecules may share a barcode. When barcode sub-clustering was omitted, TCR diversity was inflated by chimeric consensus sequences, with chimeras reaching as high as 47%. In CMV-specific effector cells, clones with more than 20 RNA copies accounted for over 98% of molecules, whereas in naive cells such clones accounted for under 1%. Naive libraries contained spiked-in Jurkat TCR RNA (approximately nine copies' worth), which is not part of the donor repertoire.

The library was made by PCR. TCRdb names NextSeq 500 as the instrument used. Bulk TCR libraries were made following a previously described method, with the TCR primers given in Table S5. Purification of total RNA was performed with the Qiagen AllPrep DNA/RNA kit. Reads from multiple sequencing runs of the same library were pooled before analysis. The authors processed their data as follows. Only reads with exact TCR constant sequence were kept, trimmed to 150 nt, and grouped by their 12-nt molecular barcodes. Reads inside each barcode group were sub-clustered using a 15% Levenshtein threshold, and a quality-weighted consensus sequence was constructed for each RNA molecule. Non-functional sequences were filtered out, along with any lower-count sequence sitting one edit away from another sequence. Based on a fit of two negative binomial distributions, barcode sub-clusters having less than 20% of the maximum read count were discarded. The public reads were reprocessed in TCRdb via fastp at Q25 and MiXCR, keeping in-frame beta chains. Rows are unified per CDR3 protein, each entry keeping the most common DNA and genes. These V and J calls derive from TCRdb rather than the authors' analysis. Recorded for this sample are approximately 500,000 distinct CDR3 sequences; about 26% of them occurred a single time. Under 0.85% of the sample is taken by the ten largest.

The CDR3 has 11 amino acids, counting the end cysteine and phenylalanine. Only the CDR3 region is kept as DNA, spanning 33 bases read in frame from base 1. Per the germline V gene, MNHEY is the CDR1 and SVGEGT is the CDR2. The germline ends are 9 bases apart after V is trimmed by 6 bases and J by 7 bases. Libraries of naive CD8 T cells were generated from approximately 20,000 to 1,000,000 sorted cells, with 10%, 30% or 50% of the purified RNA used. Naive CD8 T cells, defined as CD8+CD4-CCR7+CD45RA+, were FACS-sorted into RLT Plus buffer on a BD FACSAria II. Nine to eleven TCR copies' worth of Jurkat RNA were spiked into about 20,000-1,000,000 naive CD8 T cell samples to test detection sensitivity. Enrichment of CD8 T cells was done with RosetteSep CD8+ T Cell Enrichment Cocktail plus Ficoll-Paque, and ACK red cell lysis came afterward.

The rearrangement combines TRBV6-2 or TRBV6-3 with TRBJ2-5; the D segment cannot be called with confidence. The TCR originated in a human donor in good health. Some libraries in this study had Jurkat cell RNA spiked in. Sequenced material: naive CD8+ T cells from blood, with Jurkat cell RNA spiked in. According to the study, the label for this sample's cell subset or site signals: FACS-sorted CD8+CD4-CCR7+CD45RA+ naive T cells. The CDR3 has the sequence CASSSAWTQYF. The DNA is as follows: TGTGCCAGCAGCTCCGCTTGGACCCAGTACTTC.